This T cell receptor beta chain was identified during a study of blood T cells in healthy people across ages. A second about 6 to 11 cycle PCR used barcoded and J-beta primers. TCRdb reanalysed the 5' RACE reads using MiXCR and keeps one entry per CDR3 protein. There are some 1.4 million distinct CDR3 sequences in the sample; approximately 40% occur only once, and 7% to 9% lies in the top ten. The ends were cut back, 0 bases at V and 0 bases at J, with 15 bases in the middle. From germline, CDR1 is MGHRA and CDR2 YSYEKL. The CDR3 consists of 17 residues. The sequenced sample was blood. This clonotype was sampled from a woman aged 18-29 years in good health. V is TRBV4-1 and J is TRBJ2-7; D gene ambiguous. CDR3: CASSQEIRGPLSYEQYF. CDR3 nucleotide sequence: TGCGCCAGCAGCCAAGAAATCAGAGGCCCCCTCTCCTACGAGCAGTACTTC.